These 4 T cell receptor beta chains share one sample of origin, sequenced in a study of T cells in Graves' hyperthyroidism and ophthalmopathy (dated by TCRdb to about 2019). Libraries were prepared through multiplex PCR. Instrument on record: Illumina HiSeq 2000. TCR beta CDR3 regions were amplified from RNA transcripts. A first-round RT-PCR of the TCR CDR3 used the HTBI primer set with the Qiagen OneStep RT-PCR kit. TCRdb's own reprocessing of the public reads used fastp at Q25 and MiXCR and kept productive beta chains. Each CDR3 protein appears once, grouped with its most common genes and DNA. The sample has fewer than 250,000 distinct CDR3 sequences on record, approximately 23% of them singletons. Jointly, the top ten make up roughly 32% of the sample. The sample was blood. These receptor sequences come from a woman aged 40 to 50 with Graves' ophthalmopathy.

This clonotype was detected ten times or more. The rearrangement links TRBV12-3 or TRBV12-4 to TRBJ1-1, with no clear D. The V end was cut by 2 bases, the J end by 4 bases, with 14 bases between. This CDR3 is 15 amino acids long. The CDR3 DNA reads TGTGCCAGCAGTTTACCGGGGAGATTGGGCACTGAAGCTTTCTTT. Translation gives CASSLPGRLGTEAFF.

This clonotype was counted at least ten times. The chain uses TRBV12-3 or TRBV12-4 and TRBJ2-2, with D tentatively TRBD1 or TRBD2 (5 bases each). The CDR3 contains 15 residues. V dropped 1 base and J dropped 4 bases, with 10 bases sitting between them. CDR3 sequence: CASSLESGATGELFF. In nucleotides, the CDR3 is TGTGCCAGCAGTTTAGAGTCCGGGGCCACCGGGGAGCTGTTTTTT.

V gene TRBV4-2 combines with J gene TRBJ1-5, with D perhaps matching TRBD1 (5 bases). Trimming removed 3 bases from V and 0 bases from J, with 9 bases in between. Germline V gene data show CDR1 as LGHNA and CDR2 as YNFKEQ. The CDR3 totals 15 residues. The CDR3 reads CASSQWDGSNQPQHF. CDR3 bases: TGTGCCAGCAGCCAGTGGGACGGTAGCAATCAGCCCCAGCATTTT.

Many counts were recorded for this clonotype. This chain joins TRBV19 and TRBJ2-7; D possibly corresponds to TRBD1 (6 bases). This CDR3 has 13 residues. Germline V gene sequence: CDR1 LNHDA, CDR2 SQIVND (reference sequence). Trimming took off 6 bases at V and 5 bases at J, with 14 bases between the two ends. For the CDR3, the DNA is TGTGCCAGTAGGGCGACAGGAAGAGACGAGCAGTACTTC. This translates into CASRATGRDEQYF. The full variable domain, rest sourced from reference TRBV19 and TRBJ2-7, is DGGITQSPKYLFRKEGQNVTLSCEQNLNHDAMYWYRQDPGQGLRLIYYSQIVNDFQKGDIAEGYSVSREKKESFPLTVTSAQKNPTAFYLCASRATGRDEQYFGPGTRLTVT.